The sequence of this T cell receptor beta chain was determined in a study of cytomegalovirus exposure and HLA in healthy donors. Study summary: Early released data comprised 75 million to 100 million unique TCRs from HLA-typed donors. Assignment to the Caucasian-associated ancestry cluster applied to approximately 79% of the 300 to 500 genotyped donors.

PCR amplification relied on 60 Vbeta primers (plus 13 Jbeta primers). TCRdb's table, derived via immunoSEQ multiplex PCR, lists solely in-frame clones and lacks some. The sample carries fewer than 200,000 clones, about 68% recorded once. The trim removed 2 bases at V and 5 bases at J, leaving 5 bases unmatched. Germline V gene data show CDR1 as SGHNT and CDR2 as YYREEE (reference sequence). The CDR3 runs to 15 residues. The sequence was collected from a man between 18 and 29 years old in good health and CMV-seronegative. The chain couples TRBV5-4 to TRBJ1-4; 8 positions match TRBD1. Sequenced sample: PBMCs. The CDR3 region has the DNA TGTGCCAGCAGCTTAGACAGGGGCCAGAATGAAAAACTGTTTTTT. Translated, it gives CASSLDRGQNEKLFF.